This T cell receptor beta chain is from a study of T-cell reconstitution after alpha-beta-depleted transplantation in children. Germline V CDR1 and CDR2: SEHNR, FQNEAQ (reference sequence). The CDR3 is made up of 14 amino acids. The germline V and J ends were trimmed by 3 bases and 4 bases, with 9 bases remaining between them. Preparing the TCRbeta library involved the use of unique molecular identifiers. MiXCR, run by TCRdb on the PCR reads, gives a single entry per CDR3 protein. The sample yields around 410,000 distinct CDR3 sequences, approximately 11% seen once. The rearrangement links TRBV7-9 to TRBJ1-4, with D perhaps matching TRBD1 (6 bases). Source: PBMCs from the stem cell graft donor, taken from the stem cell graft. The receptor was derived from a human donor who donated a stem cell graft to a child with acute myeloid leukemia. Written as DNA, the CDR3 is TGTGCCAGCAGCTTTGGGACAAGTAATGAAAAACTGTTTTTT. As protein: CASSFGTSNEKLFF.